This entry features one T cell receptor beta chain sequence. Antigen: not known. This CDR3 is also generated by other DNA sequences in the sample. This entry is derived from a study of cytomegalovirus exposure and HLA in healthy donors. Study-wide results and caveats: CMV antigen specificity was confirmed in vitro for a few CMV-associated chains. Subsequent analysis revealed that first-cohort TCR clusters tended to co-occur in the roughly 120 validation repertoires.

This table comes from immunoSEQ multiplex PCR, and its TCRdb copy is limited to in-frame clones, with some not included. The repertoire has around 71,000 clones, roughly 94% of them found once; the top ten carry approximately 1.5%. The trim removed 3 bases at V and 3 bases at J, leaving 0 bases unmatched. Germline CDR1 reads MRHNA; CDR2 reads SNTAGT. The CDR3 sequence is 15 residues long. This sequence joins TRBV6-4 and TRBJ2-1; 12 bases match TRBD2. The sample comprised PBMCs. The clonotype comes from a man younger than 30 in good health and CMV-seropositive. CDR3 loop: CASSELAGGYNEQFF. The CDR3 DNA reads TGTGCCAGCAGTGAACTAGCGGGGGGCTACAATGAGCAGTTCTTC.